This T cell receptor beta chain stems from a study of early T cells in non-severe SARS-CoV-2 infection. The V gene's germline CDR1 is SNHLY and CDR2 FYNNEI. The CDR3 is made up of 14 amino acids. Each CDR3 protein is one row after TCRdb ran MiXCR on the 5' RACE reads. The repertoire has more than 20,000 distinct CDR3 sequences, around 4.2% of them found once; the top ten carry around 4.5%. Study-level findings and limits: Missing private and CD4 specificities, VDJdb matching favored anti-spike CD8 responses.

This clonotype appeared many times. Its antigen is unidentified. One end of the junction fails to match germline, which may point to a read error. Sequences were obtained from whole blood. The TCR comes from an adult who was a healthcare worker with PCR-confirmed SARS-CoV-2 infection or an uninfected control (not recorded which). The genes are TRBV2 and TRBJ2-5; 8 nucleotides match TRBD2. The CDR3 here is CASSYLAGREAQYF. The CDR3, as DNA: TGTGCCAGCAGTTACTTAGCGGGAAGAGAGGCCCAGTACTTC.